This T cell receptor (beta chain) was identified in a study of blood T cell repertoires in COVID-19. The J segment lost 0 bases and the V segment lost 1 base, leaving 0 bases of the junction unmatched. CDR1 and CDR2 from the germline V gene are MGHRA and YSYEKL. This CDR3 is built from 15 residues. Seattle enrolled patients during active infection and tracked them longitudinally. Profiling relied on immunoSEQ multiplex PCR, and the TCRdb table lists in-frame clones only, not all of them. This table has approximately 200,000 clones, approximately 80% appearing once. The sequencing sample was made of peripheral blood. This TCR derives from a woman older than 75 with COVID-19, enrolled during active disease. J is TRBJ2-1 and V is TRBV4-1, with 7 bases that match TRBD2. The CDR3 here is CASSQGTSSYNEQFF. The CDR3, as DNA: TGCGCCAGCAGCCAAGGGACTAGCTCCTACAATGAGCAGTTCTTC.